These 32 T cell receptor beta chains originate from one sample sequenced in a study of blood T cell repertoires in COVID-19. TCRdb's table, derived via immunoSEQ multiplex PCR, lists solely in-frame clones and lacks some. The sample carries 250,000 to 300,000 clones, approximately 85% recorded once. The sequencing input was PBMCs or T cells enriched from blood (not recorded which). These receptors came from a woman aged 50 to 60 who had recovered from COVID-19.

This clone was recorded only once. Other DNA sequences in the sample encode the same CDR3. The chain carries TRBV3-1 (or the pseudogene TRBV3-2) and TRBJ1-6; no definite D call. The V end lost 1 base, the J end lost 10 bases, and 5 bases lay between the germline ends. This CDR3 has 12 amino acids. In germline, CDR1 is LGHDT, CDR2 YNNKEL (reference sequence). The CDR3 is CASSQARSPLHF. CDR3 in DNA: TGTGCCAGCAGCCAAGCCCGGTCACCCCTCCACTTT.

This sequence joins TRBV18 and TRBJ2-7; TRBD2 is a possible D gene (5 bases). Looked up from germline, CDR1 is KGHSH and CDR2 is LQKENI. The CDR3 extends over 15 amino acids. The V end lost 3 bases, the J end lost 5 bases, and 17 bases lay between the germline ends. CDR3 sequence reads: CASSPTPGVPHEQYF. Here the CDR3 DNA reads TGTGCCAGCTCACCTACACCCGGGGTCCCCCACGAGCAGTACTTC.

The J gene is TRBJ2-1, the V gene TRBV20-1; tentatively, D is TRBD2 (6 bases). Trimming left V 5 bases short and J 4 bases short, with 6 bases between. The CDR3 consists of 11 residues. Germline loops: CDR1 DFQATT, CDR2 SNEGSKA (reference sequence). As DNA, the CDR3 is TGCAGTGCTGCGGGATACAATGAGCAGTTCTTC. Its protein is CSAAGYNEQFF.

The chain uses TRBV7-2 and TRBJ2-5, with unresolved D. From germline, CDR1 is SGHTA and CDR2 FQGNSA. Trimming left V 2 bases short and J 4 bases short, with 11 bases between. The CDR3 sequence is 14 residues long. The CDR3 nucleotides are TGTGCCAGCAGCTTAAACCGGGTGGGAGAGACCCAGTACTTC. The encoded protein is CASSLNRVGETQYF.

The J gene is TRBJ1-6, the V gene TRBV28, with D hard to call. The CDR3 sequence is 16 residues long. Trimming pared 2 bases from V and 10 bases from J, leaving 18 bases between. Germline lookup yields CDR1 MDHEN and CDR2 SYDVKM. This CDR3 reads CASSLLDILLGSPLHF. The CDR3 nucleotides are TGTGCCAGCAGTTTACTTGACATCCTACTGGGCTCACCCCTCCACTTT.

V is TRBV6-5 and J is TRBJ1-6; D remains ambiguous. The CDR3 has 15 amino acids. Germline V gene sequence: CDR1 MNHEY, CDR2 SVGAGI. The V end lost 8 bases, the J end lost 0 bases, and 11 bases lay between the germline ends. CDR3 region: CASASPSSYNSPLHF. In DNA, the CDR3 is TGTGCCAGCGCCTCTCCGAGCTCCTATAATTCACCCCTCCACTTT.

The CDR3 nucleotides read TGTGCCAGCAGCCCCCGGACAGGGCGCTATGGCTACACCTTC. This codes for CASSPRTGRYGYTF. The J gene is TRBJ1-2, the V gene TRBV5-8, with 8 bases lining up with TRBD1. Germline loops: CDR1 SGHTS, CDR2 YDEGEE. The CDR3 is 14 amino acids. With 4 bases clipped from V and 4 bases from J, the junction kept 6 bases outside the gene matches.

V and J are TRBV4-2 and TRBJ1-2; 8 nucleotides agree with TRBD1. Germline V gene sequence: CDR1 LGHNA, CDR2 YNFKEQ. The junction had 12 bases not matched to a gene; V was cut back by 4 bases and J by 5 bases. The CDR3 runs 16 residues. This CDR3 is CASSPDRGSRFYGYTF. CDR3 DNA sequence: TGTGCCAGCAGCCCTGACAGGGGATCTCGGTTTTATGGCTACACCTTC.

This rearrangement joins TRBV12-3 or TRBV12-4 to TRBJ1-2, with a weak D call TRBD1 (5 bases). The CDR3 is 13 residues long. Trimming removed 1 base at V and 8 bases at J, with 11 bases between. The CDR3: CASSLDRQEGYTF. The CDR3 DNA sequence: TGTGCCAGCAGTTTAGACAGGCAGGAAGGCTACACCTTC.

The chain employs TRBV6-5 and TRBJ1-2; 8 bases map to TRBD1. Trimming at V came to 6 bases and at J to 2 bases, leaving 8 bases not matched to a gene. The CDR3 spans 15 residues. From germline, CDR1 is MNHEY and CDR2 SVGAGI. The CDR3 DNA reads TGTGCCAGCAGAGAGGAGGACAGGGAGAACTATGGCTACACCTTC. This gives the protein CASREEDRENYGYTF.

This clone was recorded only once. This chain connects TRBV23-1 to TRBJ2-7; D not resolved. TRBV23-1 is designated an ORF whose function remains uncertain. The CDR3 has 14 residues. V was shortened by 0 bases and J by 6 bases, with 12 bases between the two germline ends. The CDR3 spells CASSQSPLESEQYF. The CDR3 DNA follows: TGCGCCAGCAGTCAATCCCCCTTAGAGAGCGAGCAGTACTTC.

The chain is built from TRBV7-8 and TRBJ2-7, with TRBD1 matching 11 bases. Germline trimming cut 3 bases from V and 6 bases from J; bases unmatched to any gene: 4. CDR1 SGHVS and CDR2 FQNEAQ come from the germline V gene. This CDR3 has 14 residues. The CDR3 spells CASSFGTGGPEQYF. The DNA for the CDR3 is TGTGCCAGCAGCTTCGGGACAGGGGGACCCGAGCAGTACTTC.

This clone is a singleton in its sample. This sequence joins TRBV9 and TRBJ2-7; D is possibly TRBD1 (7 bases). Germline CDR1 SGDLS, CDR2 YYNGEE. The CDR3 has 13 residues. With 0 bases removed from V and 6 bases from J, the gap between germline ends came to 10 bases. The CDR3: CASSVGQGGEQYF. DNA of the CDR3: TGTGCCAGCAGCGTAGGCCAGGGGGGCGAGCAGTACTTC.

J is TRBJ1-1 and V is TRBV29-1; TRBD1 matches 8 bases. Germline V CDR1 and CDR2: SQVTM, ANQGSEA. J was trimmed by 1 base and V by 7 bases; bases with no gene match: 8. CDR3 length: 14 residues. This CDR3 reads CSAVDTGGNTEAFF. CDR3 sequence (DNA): TGCAGCGCCGTCGATACAGGGGGGAACACTGAAGCTTTCTTT.

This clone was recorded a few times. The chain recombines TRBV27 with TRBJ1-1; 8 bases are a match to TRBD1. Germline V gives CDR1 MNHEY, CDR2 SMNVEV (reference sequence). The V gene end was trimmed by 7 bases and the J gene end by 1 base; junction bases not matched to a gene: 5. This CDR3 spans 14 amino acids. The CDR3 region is CASTDRGPNTEAFF. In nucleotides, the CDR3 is TGTGCCAGCACCGACAGGGGTCCGAACACTGAAGCTTTCTTT.

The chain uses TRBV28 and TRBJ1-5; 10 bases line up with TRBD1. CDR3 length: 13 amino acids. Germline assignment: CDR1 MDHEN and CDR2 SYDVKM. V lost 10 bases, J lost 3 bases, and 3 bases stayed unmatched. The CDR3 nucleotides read TGTGCCACCGGGACAGGGGACAATCAGCCCCAGCATTTT. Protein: CATGTGDNQPQHF.

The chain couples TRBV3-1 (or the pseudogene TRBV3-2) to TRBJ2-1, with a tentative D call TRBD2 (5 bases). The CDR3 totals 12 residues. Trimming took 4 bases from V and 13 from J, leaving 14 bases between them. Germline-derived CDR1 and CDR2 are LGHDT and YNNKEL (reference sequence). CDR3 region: CASSRPGLHQFF. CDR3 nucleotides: TGTGCCAGCAGCCGCCCAGGACTTCACCAGTTCTTC.

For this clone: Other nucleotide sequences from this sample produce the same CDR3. The CDR3 bases are TGTGCCAGCAGTTTGGACAGGGGATATGGCTACACCTTC. It is translated as CASSLDRGYGYTF. This chain uses TRBV28 with TRBJ1-2; 9 bases line up with TRBD1. Looked up from germline, CDR1 is MDHEN and CDR2 is SYDVKM. J gave up 5 bases and V 3 bases, and 1 base lay outside the gene matches. The CDR3 sequence is 13 residues long.

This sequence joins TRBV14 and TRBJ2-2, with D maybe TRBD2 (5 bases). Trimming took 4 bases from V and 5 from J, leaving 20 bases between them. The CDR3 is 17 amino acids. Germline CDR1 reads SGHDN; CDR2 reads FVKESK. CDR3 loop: CASSRTRGKVGTGELFF. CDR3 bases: TGTGCCAGCAGCCGAACGAGAGGGAAGGTTGGGACCGGGGAGCTGTTTTTT.

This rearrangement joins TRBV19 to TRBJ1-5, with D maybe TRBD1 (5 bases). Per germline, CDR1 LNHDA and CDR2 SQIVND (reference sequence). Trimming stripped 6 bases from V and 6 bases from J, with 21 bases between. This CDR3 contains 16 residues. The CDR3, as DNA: TGTGCCAGTAGGAGATCCACCCCAGGGTTGACTCAGCCCCAGCATTTT. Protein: CASRRSTPGLTQPQHF.

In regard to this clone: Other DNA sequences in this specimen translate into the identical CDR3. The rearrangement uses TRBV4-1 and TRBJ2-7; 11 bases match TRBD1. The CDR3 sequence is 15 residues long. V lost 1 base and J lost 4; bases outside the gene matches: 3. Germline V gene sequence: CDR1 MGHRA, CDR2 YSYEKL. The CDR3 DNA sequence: TGCGCCAGCAGCCAAGGGACAGGGGGCCCATACGAGCAGTACTTC. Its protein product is CASSQGTGGPYEQYF.

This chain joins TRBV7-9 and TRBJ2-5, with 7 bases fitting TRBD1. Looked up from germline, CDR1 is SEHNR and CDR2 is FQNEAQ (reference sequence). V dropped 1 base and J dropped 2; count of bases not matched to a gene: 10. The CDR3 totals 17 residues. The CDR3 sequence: CASSLGRQGKIQETQYF. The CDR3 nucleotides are TGTGCCAGCAGCTTAGGACGACAGGGAAAAATACAAGAGACCCAGTACTTC.

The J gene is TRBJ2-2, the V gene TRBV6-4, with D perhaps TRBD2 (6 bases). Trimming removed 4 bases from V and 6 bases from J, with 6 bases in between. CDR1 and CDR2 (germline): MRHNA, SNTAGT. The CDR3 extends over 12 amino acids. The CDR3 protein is CASSGEAGELFF. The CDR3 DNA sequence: TGTGCCAGCAGTGGGGAGGCCGGGGAGCTGTTTTTT.

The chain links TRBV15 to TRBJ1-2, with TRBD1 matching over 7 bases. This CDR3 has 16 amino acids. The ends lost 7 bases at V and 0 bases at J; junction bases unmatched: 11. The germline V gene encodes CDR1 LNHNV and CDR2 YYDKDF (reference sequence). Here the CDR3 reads CATNSGTVRTNYGYTF. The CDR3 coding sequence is TGTGCCACCAACTCCGGGACAGTAAGAACTAACTATGGCTACACCTTC.

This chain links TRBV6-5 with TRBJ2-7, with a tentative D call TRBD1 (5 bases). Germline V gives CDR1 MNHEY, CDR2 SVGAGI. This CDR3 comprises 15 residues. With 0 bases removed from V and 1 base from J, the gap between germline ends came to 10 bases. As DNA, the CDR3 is TGTGCCAGCAGTTACTCTTTACAGGCTTCCTACGAGCAGTACTTC. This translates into CASSYSLQASYEQYF.

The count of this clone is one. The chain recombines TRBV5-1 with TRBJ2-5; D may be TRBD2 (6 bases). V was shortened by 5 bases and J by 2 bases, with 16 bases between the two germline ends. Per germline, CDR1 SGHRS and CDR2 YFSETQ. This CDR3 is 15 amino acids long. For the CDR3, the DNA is TGCGCCAGCAGAGAATTTAGCGGCGAGCAAGAGACCCAGTACTTC. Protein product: CASREFSGEQETQYF. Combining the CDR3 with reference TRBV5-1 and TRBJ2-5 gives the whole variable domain KAGVTQTPRYLIKTRGQQVTLSCSPISGHRSVSWYQQTPGQGLQFLFEYFSETQRNKGNFPGRFSGRQFSNSRSEMNVSTLELGDSALYLCASREFSGEQETQYFGPGTRLLVL.

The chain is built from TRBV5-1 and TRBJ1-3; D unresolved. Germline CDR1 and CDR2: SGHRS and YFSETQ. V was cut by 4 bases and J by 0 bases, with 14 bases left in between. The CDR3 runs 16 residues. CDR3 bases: TGCGCCAGCAGCCCCCGGGAGTCTTACTCTGGAAACACCATATATTTT. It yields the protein CASSPRESYSGNTIYF.

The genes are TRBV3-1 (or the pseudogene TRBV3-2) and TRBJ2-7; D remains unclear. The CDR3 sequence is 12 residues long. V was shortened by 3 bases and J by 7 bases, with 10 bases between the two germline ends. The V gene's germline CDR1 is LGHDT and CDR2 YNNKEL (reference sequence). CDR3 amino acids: CASSHAQWEQYF. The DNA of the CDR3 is TGTGCCAGCAGCCATGCTCAGTGGGAGCAGTACTTC.

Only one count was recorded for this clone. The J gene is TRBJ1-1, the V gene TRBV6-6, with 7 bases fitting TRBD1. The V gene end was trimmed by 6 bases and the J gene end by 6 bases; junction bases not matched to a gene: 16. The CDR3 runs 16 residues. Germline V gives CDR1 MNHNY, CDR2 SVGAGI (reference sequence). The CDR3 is CASSDHRGAIVSEAFF. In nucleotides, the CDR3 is TGTGCCAGCAGCGACCACAGGGGCGCGATAGTCTCTGAAGCTTTCTTT.

The chain's CDR3 is CASRLRTGVNNEQFF. The CDR3, as DNA: TGTGCCAGCAGACTGAGGACGGGAGTTAACAATGAGCAGTTCTTC. The rearrangement joins TRBV3-1 (or the pseudogene TRBV3-2) to TRBJ2-1, with D tentatively TRBD2 (6 bases). Germline CDR1 reads LGHDT; CDR2 reads YNNKEL (reference sequence). V was clipped by 6 bases and J by 5 bases, with 17 bases between them. The CDR3 sequence is 15 residues long.

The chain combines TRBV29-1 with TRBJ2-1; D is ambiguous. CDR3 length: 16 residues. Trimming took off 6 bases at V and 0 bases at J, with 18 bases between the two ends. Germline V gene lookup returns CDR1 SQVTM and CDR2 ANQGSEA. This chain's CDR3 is CSVAHLESTSYNEQFF. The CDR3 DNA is TGCAGCGTCGCCCACTTGGAGTCTACCTCCTACAATGAGCAGTTCTTC.

The CDR3 loop is CASSSTPSGSNEQFF. In DNA form, the CDR3 reads TGTGCCAGCAGCTCCACTCCCAGCGGGAGTAATGAGCAGTTCTTC. The genes are TRBV11-3 and TRBJ2-1; TRBD2 matches at 8 bases. Per the germline V gene, CDR1 is SGHNT and CDR2 is YENEEA. The CDR3 has 15 residues. Germline trimming cut 4 bases from V and 7 bases from J; bases unmatched to any gene: 9.